This T cell receptor (beta chain) came from a study of graft-versus-host responses after intestinal transplantation. General observations from the study: Some patients had graft-donor T cell macrochimerism, and their allografts showed high graft-versus-host to host-versus-graft clonal ratios. Present in recipient marrow, GvH clones included some that appeared first in ileum or blood. Peak circulating GvH clone levels tracked with early post-transplant HvG declines.

As concerns this clone: What it recognizes is unknown.

This CDR3 is 16 amino acids long. V dropped 2 bases and J dropped 6 bases, with 19 bases sitting between them. Germline V gene data show CDR1 as MNHNS and CDR2 as SASEGT. Assay used: immunoSEQ multiplex PCR; TCRdb lists only in-frame clones, some missing. The sample records roughly 110,000 clones, around nine tenths being singletons. This TCR was sampled from a human donor who was the organ donor for an intestinal transplant. The chain has TRBV6-1 and TRBJ1-2; no clear D gene. The specimen was unstimulated CD4+ T cells sorted from spleen or lymph node cells, collected before transplant. For the CDR3, the DNA is TGTGCCAGCAGTGAATTGATAGGGAGAACGGGAAATGGCTACACCTTC. This translates into CASSELIGRTGNGYTF.